This T cell receptor beta chain derives from a study of blood T cell repertoires in COVID-19 (dated by TCRdb to 2018 to 2021). For context, the study as a whole: Samples covering the acute and convalescent phases of COVID-19 were provided by collaborators in the United States, Italy and Spain. Subjects who had been exposed to COVID-19, were actively infected with it, or had recovered from it provided the deeply sampled blood TCRbeta repertoires that made up the dataset. A de-identified subject ID, COVID-19 status, age in years and sex were almost always included in the sample metadata. The repertoires were made available in a free public database intended to serve as a resource for research on the immune response to SARS-CoV-2. The prospective study material was composed of cDNA or gDNA derived from T cells, B-cell-depleted T cells, or PBMCs. Samples came from the ongoing ImmuneRACE study (first 160 participants) plus 1,254 subjects from 6 global collaborators. Where available, HLA class I and class II types were obtained from metadata supplied by the sample provider rather than from assay-based typing. Results the study describes overall, beyond this receptor: How much clinical and demographic metadata was included differed by source and by participant, and the metadata was provided uncurated.

Collaborating institutions collected whole blood in K2EDTA tubes following their own protocols. For TCRbeta analysis, collaborators shipped samples as frozen whole blood, isolated PBMCs, or DNA extracted from either of those sample types. The CDR3 covers 14 residues, taking in both the cysteine and the phenylalanine. The DNA shown is the 42-base CDR3, in frame from base 1. Via the germline V gene, CDR1 is KGHSH and CDR2 LQKENI. V drops 0 bases and J drops 7 bases, leaving 12 bases in between. A single count supports this clone. The clone's antigen remains unknown. Base qualities are not recorded, but no much larger clone differs from it by a single base. TCRbeta CDR3 regions were amplified from genomic DNA by means of the immunoSEQ Assay, a bias-controlled multiplex PCR. The authors processed their data as follows. The number of nucleated cells in each sample was estimated by amplification of reference gene primers within the assay. Sequence reads were collapsed and filtered to measure the absolute abundance of every unique TCRbeta CDR3 rearrangement. For each sample, productive Simpson clonality was calculated as the square root of Simpson's diversity index across productive rearrangements. TCRdb's version of the immuneACCESS table is confined to in-frame rearrangements and falls short of the full clone set. An unresolved V gene accounts for under half of the shortfall where checked; the remainder is of unknown origin. V and J calls and clone size are those listed in that table; D and trimming were worked out from the DNA. The sample table records 150,000 to 200,000 clones; approximately 80% of these occur just once. About a tenth of the sample rests with the top ten.

Material for sequencing was peripheral blood. The chain was built from TRBV18 and TRBJ2-5; confidence is insufficient to name the D gene. The receptor was derived from a human donor in a cohort sampled during active COVID-19. The CDR3 protein: CASSPPIQVGTQYF. The DNA sequence reads TGTGCCAGCTCACCACCGATCCAGGTGGGGACCCAGTACTTC.